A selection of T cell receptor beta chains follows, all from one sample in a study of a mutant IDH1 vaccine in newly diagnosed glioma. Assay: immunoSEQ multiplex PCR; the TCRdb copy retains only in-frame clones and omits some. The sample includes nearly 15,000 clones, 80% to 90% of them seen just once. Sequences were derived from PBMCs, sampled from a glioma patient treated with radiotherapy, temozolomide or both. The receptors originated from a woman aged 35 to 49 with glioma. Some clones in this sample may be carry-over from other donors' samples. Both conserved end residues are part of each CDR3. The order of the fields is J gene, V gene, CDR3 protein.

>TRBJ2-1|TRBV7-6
CASSLSRTSGSYNEQFF
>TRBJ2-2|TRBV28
CASSFSGRDGELFF
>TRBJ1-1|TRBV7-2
CASSPKRDTEAFF
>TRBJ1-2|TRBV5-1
CASSLAGGSGYGYTF
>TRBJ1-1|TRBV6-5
CASSYSGDEAFF
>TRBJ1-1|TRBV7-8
CASSRTGEEAFF
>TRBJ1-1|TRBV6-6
CASSSPGQGPNTEAFF
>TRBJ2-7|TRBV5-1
CASSGTDYEQYF
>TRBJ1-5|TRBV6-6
CASSYGTAGNQPQHF
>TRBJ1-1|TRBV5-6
CASSLSVNTEAFF
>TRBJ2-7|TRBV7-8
CASSLDPRSSYEQYF
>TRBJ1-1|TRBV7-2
CASSLTGTNTEAFF
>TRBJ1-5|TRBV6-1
CASSEAPGHLNQPQHF
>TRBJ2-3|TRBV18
CASFPGAGDTQYF
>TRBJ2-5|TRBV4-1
CASSQGGAQETQYF
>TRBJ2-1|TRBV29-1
CSVDGGGDNEQFF
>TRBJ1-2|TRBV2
CASSSPSTGFQDGYTF
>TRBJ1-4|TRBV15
CATSRVRGDEKLFF
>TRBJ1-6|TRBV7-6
CASSLASNSPLHF
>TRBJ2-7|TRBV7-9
CASSRFFSSYEQYF
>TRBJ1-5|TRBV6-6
CASTDGGSQPQHF
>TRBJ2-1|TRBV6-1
CASSTRGGRYNEQFF
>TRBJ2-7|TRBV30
CAGQGAYEQYF
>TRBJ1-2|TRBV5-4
CASSFRGQGNYGYTF
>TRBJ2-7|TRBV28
CASSSTPYEQYF
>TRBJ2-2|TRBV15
CATSRPLTGPGELFF
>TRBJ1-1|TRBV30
CAWSVRVTGETGTEAFF
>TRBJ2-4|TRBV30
CAWSVGGTKNIQYF
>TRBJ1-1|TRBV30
CAWSNGPRAEAFF
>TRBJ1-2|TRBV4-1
CASSPGDRANYGYTF
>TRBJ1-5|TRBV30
CAWSGTGVNQPQHF
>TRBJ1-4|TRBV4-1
CASSPRGPARTNEKLFF
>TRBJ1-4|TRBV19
CARDSRNEKLFF
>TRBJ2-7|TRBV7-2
CASSPRGGNPYEQYF
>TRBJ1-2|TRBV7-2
CASSLGTGGVRIYGYTF
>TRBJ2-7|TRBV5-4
CASSLGVGEQYF
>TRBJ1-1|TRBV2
CASRFLGFTEAFF
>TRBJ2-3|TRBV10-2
CASSRLAGGESTDTQYF
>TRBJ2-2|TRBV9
CASSPNTGELFF
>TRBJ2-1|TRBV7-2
CASSLEGTSGRYYNEQFF
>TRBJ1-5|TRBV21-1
CASRLHWHHQPQHF
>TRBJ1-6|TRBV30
CAWRVLGTGNSPLHF
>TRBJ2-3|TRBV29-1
CSVDPAWTSTDTQYF
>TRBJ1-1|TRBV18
CASSPTGGNRAFF
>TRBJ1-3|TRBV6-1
CASNPGGSGNTIYF
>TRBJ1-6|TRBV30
CAWSVDYNSPLHF
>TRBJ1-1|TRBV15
CATNDWADSTEAFF
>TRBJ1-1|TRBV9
CASSGLDKNTEAFF
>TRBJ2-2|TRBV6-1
CASSEGVGSYTGELFF
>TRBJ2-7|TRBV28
CASTRPGQGSEQYF
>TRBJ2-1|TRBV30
CASRPGRYNEQFF